This TCR beta chain came from a study of patients and donors after allogeneic stem cell transplantation. V gave up 0 bases and J gave up 8 bases; unmatched junction bases: 11. The CDR3 covers 17 residues. Per germline, CDR1 SGHTA and CDR2 FQGTGA. TCRdb re-analysed the RT-PCR reads in MiXCR, keeping a single row per CDR3 protein. Of 20,000 or so distinct CDR3 sequences listed, roughly 5% are singletons. Many counts were recorded for this clonotype. The chain employs TRBV7-3 and TRBJ2-3, with TRBD1 identical over 10 bases. Sequencing was carried out using blood, either unsorted or a sorted T cell fraction (not recorded which). This sequence was found in a human donor who was either an allogeneic HSCT recipient or a stem cell or donor lymphocyte infusion donor (not recorded which). It is not recorded whose cells these are; they may come from a transplant donor. The CDR3 reads CASSLTPPGQGSGTQYF. CDR3 nucleotides: TGTGCCAGCAGCTTAACGCCCCCGGGACAGGGGTCTGGTACGCAGTATTTT. Combining the CDR3 with reference TRBV7-3 and TRBJ2-3 gives the whole variable domain GAGVSQTPSNKVTEKGKYVELRCDPISGHTALYWYRQSLGQGPEFLIYFQGTGAADDSGLPNDRFFAVRPEGSVSTLKIQRTERGDSAVYLCASSLTPPGQGSGTQYFGPGTRLTVL.